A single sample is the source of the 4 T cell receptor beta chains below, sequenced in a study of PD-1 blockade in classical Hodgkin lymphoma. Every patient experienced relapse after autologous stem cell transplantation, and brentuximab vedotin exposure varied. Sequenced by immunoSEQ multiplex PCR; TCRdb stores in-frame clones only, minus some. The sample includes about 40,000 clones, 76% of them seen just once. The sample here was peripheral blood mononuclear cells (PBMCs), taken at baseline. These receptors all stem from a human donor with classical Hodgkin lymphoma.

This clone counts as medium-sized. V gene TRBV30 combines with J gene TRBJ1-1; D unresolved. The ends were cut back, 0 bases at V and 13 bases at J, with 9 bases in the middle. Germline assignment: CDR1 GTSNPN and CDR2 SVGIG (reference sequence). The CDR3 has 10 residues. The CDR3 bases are TGTGCCTGGAGTGTATGGTTTGTTTTCTTT. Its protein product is CAWSVWFVFF.

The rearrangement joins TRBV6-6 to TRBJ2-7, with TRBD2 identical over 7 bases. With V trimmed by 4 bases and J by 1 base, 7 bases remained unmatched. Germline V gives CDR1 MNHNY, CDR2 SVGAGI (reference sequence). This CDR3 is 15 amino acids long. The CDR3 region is CASSFVQGLSYEQYF. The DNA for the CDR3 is TGTGCCAGCAGTTTCGTCCAGGGACTATCCTACGAGCAGTACTTC.

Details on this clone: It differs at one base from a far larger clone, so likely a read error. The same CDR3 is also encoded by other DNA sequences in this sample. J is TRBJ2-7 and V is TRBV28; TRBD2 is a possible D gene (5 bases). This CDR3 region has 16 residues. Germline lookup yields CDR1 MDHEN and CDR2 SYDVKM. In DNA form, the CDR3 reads TGTGCAAGCAGTTTATTCACATCACGCGGGTACTACGAGCAGTACTTC. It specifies CASSLFTSRGYYEQYF. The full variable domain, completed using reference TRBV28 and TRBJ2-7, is DVKVTQSSRYLVKRTGEKVFLECVQDMDHENMFWYRQDPGLGLRLIYFSYDVKMKEKGDIPEGYSVSREKKERFSLILESASTNQTSMYLCASSLFTSRGYYEQYFGPGTRLTVT.

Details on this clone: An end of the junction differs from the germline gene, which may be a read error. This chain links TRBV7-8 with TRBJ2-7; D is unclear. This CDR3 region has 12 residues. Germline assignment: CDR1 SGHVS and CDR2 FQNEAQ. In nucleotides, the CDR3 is TGTGCCAGCAGCTTTTTTATGTACGATCAGTACTTC. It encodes CASSFFMYDQYF.